This is a list of T cell receptor beta chains from one sample in a study of CXCR3-negative and CXCR3-positive naive CD8 T cells. TCRdb reworked the 5' RACE reads into one entry per CDR3 protein, no DNA. This repertoire includes 65,000 to 95,000 distinct CDR3 sequences. Sequencing used naive CXCR3- CD8+ T cells from blood. The origin of the receptors is a human donor in good health. Some clones in this sample may be carry-over from other donors' samples. Both conserved end residues are part of each CDR3.

J | V | CDR3
TRBJ2-7 | TRBV6-5 | CASSYSPAAPDYEQYF
TRBJ2-7 | TRBV29-1 | CSVRAASRDEQYF
TRBJ2-3 | TRBV6-4 | CASSESSGVPTDTQYF
TRBJ1-1 | TRBV4-3 | CASSQGRENTEAFF
TRBJ1-1 | TRBV10-3 | CAITSEGSVEAFF
TRBJ1-6 | TRBV9 | CASSATLSSYNSPLHF
TRBJ2-3 | TRBV5-1 | CASSFRAPTDTQYF
TRBJ1-2 | TRBV20-1 | CSATGADGYTF
TRBJ1-2 | TRBV4-1 | CASSLQGTGGEEYGYTF
TRBJ1-1 | TRBV2 | CASRETGGLNTEAFF
TRBJ1-1 | TRBV7-9 | CASSQWTEGPEAFF
TRBJ1-1 | TRBV5-1 | CASSLRQGINTEAFF
TRBJ2-7 | TRBV6-2/TRBV6-3 | CASSPLAGWMDEQYF
TRBJ2-3 | TRBV15 | CATSRTFTDTQYF
TRBJ2-1 | TRBV4-3 | CASSQDRVFPTGRSSYNEQFF
TRBJ2-7 | TRBV3-1 | CASSQVGQVNYEQYF
TRBJ2-1 | TRBV7-9 | CASSSTTGGGNEQFF
TRBJ2-2 | TRBV12-3/TRBV12-4 | CASSPRPGSAGELFF
TRBJ2-4 | TRBV6-6 | CASSPDRGYGNIQCF
TRBJ2-1 | TRBV29-1 | CSAERGAPYEQFF
TRBJ2-1 | TRBV4-1 | CASRIDTYNEQFF
TRBJ2-7 | TRBV7-9 | CASSFSREQYF
TRBJ1-2 | TRBV12-3/TRBV12-4 | CASSLAVTVPYGYTF
TRBJ1-1 | TRBV12-3/TRBV12-4 | CAIQGWQGNTEAFF
TRBJ2-5 | TRBV29-1 | CSVETESTQYF
TRBJ2-3 | TRBV5-1 | CASSLGREVRTDTQYF
TRBJ2-1 | TRBV19 | CASSIDSGRDPSYNEQFF
TRBJ2-3 | TRBV5-5 | CASSFGAGGPTDTQYF
TRBJ2-1 | TRBV4-1 | CASSQELRGLGIHNEQFF
TRBJ2-7 | TRBV10-3 | CAISAQEGTGEQYF